The clone carrying this TCR beta chain was counted once. The ends were cut back, 6 bases at V and 13 bases at J, with 16 bases in the middle. The CDR3 spans 12 residues. How the authors handled the data: From reference gene primer amplification, estimates of nucleated cell counts were derived. The repertoire was sequenced with immunoSEQ multiplex PCR; TCRdb's copy has only in-frame clones and lacks some. That table furnishes V, J and clone size, whereas the DNA furnished D and trimming. The data contain approximately 440,000 clones, approximately 90% of them singletons. This entry is derived from a study of blood T cell repertoires in COVID-19. Study-wide background: PBMCs, B-cell-depleted T cells, or T cells were the source of the cDNA or gDNA that made up the material.

Ages ranged from roughly 18 to 100 years, with residence in approximately 25 US areas. Assignments of participants to cohorts depended upon their own reported clinical history. The specimen sequenced was PBMCs or T cells enriched from blood (not recorded which). The TCR originated in a woman aged 18-35 years who had recovered from COVID-19. The chain employs TRBV12-3 or TRBV12-4 and TRBJ2-1, with D possibly TRBD1 on 5 matching bases. Here the CDR3 reads CASSPTGPKQFF. The CDR3 DNA reads as TGTGCCAGCAGCCCCACAGGTCCCAAACAGTTCTTC.